This T cell receptor (beta chain) emerged from a study of CD8 T cells in ankylosing spondylitis. This clonotype was counted only a few times. Its antigen is as yet unknown. Findings of the study overall: Ankylosing spondylitis blood seemed to carry a telltale TCR beta motif made of several highly homologous variants. Disease-linked clones bore a CD8+ phenotype and were relatively rare in peripheral blood. A subset of motif variants has previously been described in the synovial fluid and blood of reactive arthritis. The study looked at matched synovial fluid samples from ankylosing spondylitis patients. Disease-linked clones were reported to be significantly enriched there.

TCR beta libraries were made by quantitative 5'-RACE with molecular barcodes. TCRdb re-called the 5' RACE reads through MiXCR, storing one row per CDR3 protein. The sample lists roughly 440,000 distinct CDR3 sequences, over 15% occurring once. Material: blood, either unsorted or a sorted T cell fraction (not recorded which). This TCR was recovered from a male donor with ankylosing spondylitis.

Written as DNA, the CDR3 is TGTGCCAGCAGTGCCATCCGGGACAGGGGGAGGTACACTGAAGCTTTCTTT. Translated, it gives CASSAIRDRGRYTEAFF. The chain combines TRBV6-1 with TRBJ1-1; TRBD1 matches 11 bases. With 4 bases clipped from V and 3 bases from J, the junction kept 10 bases outside the gene matches. This CDR3 has 17 amino acids. The germline V gene encodes CDR1 MNHNS and CDR2 SASEGT.